These T cell receptor beta chains were read from a single sample in a study of Ad26.COV2.S vaccination and SARS-CoV-2 variants. Libraries were prepared by immunoSEQ multiplex PCR; TCRdb keeps only in-frame clonotypes and omits some of them. The data show hundreds of thousands of clones, 75% to 90% seen once. This sample comprised peripheral blood, obtained in a trial of Ad26.COV2.S vaccine versus placebo. Receptors were obtained from a person aged 18 to 65 who received the Ad26.COV2.S COVID-19 vaccine or a placebo. The CDR3 runs from the conserved cysteine through the conserved F or W. A D gene is named only where the DNA matches it firmly.

TRBD2 TRBJ2-3 TRBV5-1 TGCGCCAGCAGCAGCGGGAGGGTGAACACAGATACGCAGTATTTT CASSSGRVNTDTQYF
- TRBJ2-7 TRBV11-3 TGTGCCAGCAGCTTGGGCAGATCCTACGAGCAGTACTTC CASSLGRSYEQYF
- TRBJ1-4 TRBV19 TGTGCCAGTAGTATCGGGTTTGCAACTAATGAAAAACTGTTTTTT CASSIGFATNEKLFF
- TRBJ2-7 TRBV12-3/TRBV12-4 TGTGCCAGCAGTTCGGACTTATCCTACGAGCAGTACTTC CASSSDLSYEQYF
- TRBJ1-5 TRBV7-9 TGTGCCAGCAGTCGTACAGGGCAGAGCAATCAGCCCCAGCATTTT CASSRTGQSNQPQHF
- TRBJ1-5 TRBV7-9 TGTGCCAGCAGCTCCCCTTATAGCAATCAGCCCCAGCATTTT CASSSPYSNQPQHF
- TRBJ2-1 TRBV19 TGTGCCAGTAGTATGGGTTCGAGGGTAAATGAGCAGTTCTTC CASSMGSRVNEQFF
- TRBJ2-3 TRBV28 TGTGCCAGCAGTTTAGGCAGTTTATGGGGGGCTCTCACAGATACGCAGTATTTT CASSLGSLWGALTDTQYF
- TRBJ2-5 TRBV6-1 TGTGCCAGCAGTGAAAGCTATAGTGTCGGAGGGCAAGAGACCCAGTACTTC CASSESYSVGGQETQYF
TRBD2 TRBJ2-1 TRBV7-9 TGTGCCAGCAGCTTAAGCCTAGCGGGGGGAATCTACAATGAGCAGTTCTTC CASSLSLAGGIYNEQFF
- TRBJ2-2 TRBV19 TGTGCCAGTAGTCGGCGTTTCGACACCGGGGAGCTGTTTTTT CASSRRFDTGELFF
- TRBJ1-6 TRBV3-1/TRBV3-2 TGTGCCAGCAGCCAATGGGGGTCCGGGGATTCACCCCTCCACTTT CASSQWGSGDSPLHF